Each of the 9 T cell receptor beta chains below was sequenced from the same sample in a study of T cells in Graves' hyperthyroidism and ophthalmopathy. RNA transcripts yielded amplified TCR beta CDR3 regions. An initial round of RT-PCR targeting the TCR CDR3 relied on the HTBI primer set. Each CDR3 protein is one row after TCRdb ran MiXCR on the multiplex PCR reads. The sample has 300,000 to 500,000 distinct CDR3 sequences; about 15% are singletons. Sequencing was done on a sample of blood. The origin of the receptors is a woman aged 25 to 39 with Graves' hyperthyroidism.

In this sample, this clonotype turned up many times. The V gene is TRBV2, the J gene TRBJ2-5; no clear D. The CDR3 runs 11 residues. In germline, CDR1 is SNHLY, CDR2 FYNNEI. Between the trimmed V and J ends, which lost 1 base and 8 bases, there was a span of 5 bases. The DNA for the CDR3 is TGTGCCAGCAGTGAAGAACCAACCCAGTACTTC. Translation: CASSEEPTQYF.

This clonotype came up a few times. The V and J genes are TRBV7-2 and TRBJ2-5, with D perhaps being TRBD1 or TRBD2 (5 bases each). From germline, CDR1 is SGHTA and CDR2 FQGNSA. The CDR3 is 13 residues long. Deletions cut 4 bases from V and 11 bases from J, with 17 bases between. The CDR3 region has the DNA TGTGCCAGCAGCTCAGACCGGGACCTCCAACAGTACTTC. Its protein product is CASSSDRDLQQYF.

The CDR3 sequence: CASSSGQRGGETQYF. CDR3 DNA sequence: TGCGCCAGCAGCTCAGGACAGAGGGGGGGAGAGACCCAGTACTTC. The rearrangement uses TRBV5-1 and TRBJ2-5; possible D gene TRBD2, 7 bases. The germline gives CDR1 SGHRS, CDR2 YFSETQ. The CDR3 runs 15 residues. V gave up 3 bases and J gave up 4 bases, with 16 bases separating them.

V usage is TRBV3-1 and J usage is TRBJ2-5; 9 bases fit TRBD2. The germline V gene has CDR1 LGHDT and CDR2 YNNKEL (reference sequence). Trimming cost V 5 bases and J 5 bases; bases outside gene matches: 12. The CDR3 contains 16 residues. The DNA for the CDR3 is TGTGCCAGCAGCAACTATGGTAGCGGGAGTAAGGAGACCCAGTACTTC. Translated, it gives CASSNYGSGSKETQYF.

This clonotype was detected ten times or more. The chain joins TRBV27 to TRBJ2-7; D remains ambiguous. The CDR3 length is 14 residues. Trimming removed 4 bases from V and 4 bases from J, with 14 bases in between. Germline CDR1 reads MNHEY; CDR2 reads SMNVEV (reference sequence). CDR3 protein: CASSSWSGRYEQYF. CDR3 coding DNA: TGTGCCAGCAGTTCTTGGTCGGGCCGGTACGAGCAGTACTTC.

This clonotype was detected ten times or more. The chain couples TRBV5-1 to TRBJ2-7; no definite D call. The CDR3 runs 14 residues. Germline-derived CDR1 and CDR2 are SGHRS and YFSETQ. Between the trimmed V and J ends, which lost 2 bases and 4 bases, there was a span of 13 bases. The CDR3 is CASSFADQTYEQYF. Here the CDR3 DNA reads TGCGCCAGCAGCTTCGCGGACCAGACTTACGAGCAGTACTTC. The complete variable domain, with remaining parts taken from reference TRBV5-1 and TRBJ2-7, reads KAGVTQTPRYLIKTRGQQVTLSCSPISGHRSVSWYQQTPGQGLQFLFEYFSETQRNKGNFPGRFSGRQFSNSRSEMNVSTLELGDSALYLCASSFADQTYEQYFGPGTRLTVT.

This chain uses TRBV2 with TRBJ1-5; TRBD1 is a possible D gene (5 bases). V lost 4 bases and J lost 7, with 14 bases in between. Looked up from germline, CDR1 is SNHLY and CDR2 is FYNNEI. The CDR3 runs 14 residues. The DNA of the CDR3 is TGTGCCAGCAGTGCGCAGGGTAAAGGACAGCCCCAGCATTTT. Protein sequence: CASSAQGKGQPQHF.

Many counts were recorded for this clonotype. This CDR3 is CASSRRAVQGSNQPQHF. The DNA of the CDR3 is TGTGCCAGCAGTAGACGCGCTGTACAGGGTAGCAATCAGCCCCAGCATTTT. V is TRBV6-1 and J is TRBJ1-5, with D perhaps TRBD1 (6 bases). V was trimmed by 5 bases and J by 0 bases, leaving 17 bases between them. The germline CDR1 and CDR2 sequences are MNHNS and SASEGT. The CDR3 loop spans 17 amino acids.

The chain employs TRBV10-2 and TRBJ2-1, with D uncertain. The V and J ends lost 2 bases and 9 bases respectively, with 8 bases between them. This CDR3 region has 12 residues. Germline CDR1 and CDR2: WSHSY and SAAADI. This CDR3 is CASSERWGEQFF. The CDR3 DNA reads as TGCGCCAGCAGTGAGCGGTGGGGTGAGCAGTTCTTC.